One and the same sample provided the 11 T cell receptor beta chains below, sequenced in a study of PD-1 blockade in classical Hodgkin lymphoma. Autologous stem cell transplantation was followed by relapse in every patient, and brentuximab vedotin exposure varied. Using immunoSEQ multiplex PCR, the repertoire was profiled, and TCRdb retains in-frame clones only, with some absent. The sample consists of 15,000 to 16,000 clones, 80% to 85% of them appearing once. Sequenced here: peripheral blood mononuclear cells (PBMCs), sampled before the second cycle of nivolumab. Receptors were obtained from a human donor with classical Hodgkin lymphoma.

The rearrangement uses TRBV4-1 and TRBJ2-7; 7 bases map to TRBD1. The V gene end was trimmed by 5 bases and the J gene end by 3 bases; junction bases not matched to a gene: 13. The germline CDR1 and CDR2 sequences are MGHRA and YSYEKL. The CDR3 contains 16 residues. CDR3 bases: TGCGCCAGCAGCTTCCAGGACAGGTCCCCTGGCTACGAGCAGTACTTC. Protein: CASSFQDRSPGYEQYF.

This chain uses TRBV19 with TRBJ2-1; 13 nucleotides match TRBD2. Losses at the gene ends were 5 bases for V and 3 bases for J; bases not matched to a gene: 7. Germline CDR1 is LNHDA and CDR2 is SQIVND (reference sequence). CDR3 length equals 17 residues. Written as DNA, the CDR3 is TGTGCCAGTAGTGGGGGACTAGCGGGGCACCGCTACAATGAGCAGTTCTTC. Its translation: CASSGGLAGHRYNEQFF.

The genes are TRBV7-9 and TRBJ2-1, with TRBD1 matching 7 bases. The V and J ends lost 1 base and 10 bases, in that order; junction bases with no gene match: 7. Per germline, CDR1 SEHNR and CDR2 FQNEAQ (reference sequence). The CDR3 consists of 14 residues. CDR3 amino acids: CASSLGEGAREQFF. CDR3 bases: TGTGCCAGCAGCTTAGGAGAGGGGGCAAGGGAGCAGTTCTTC.

The chain has TRBV7-2 and TRBJ2-3; D may be TRBD2 (5 bases). Germline V gene data show CDR1 as SGHTA and CDR2 as FQGNSA. Trimming removed 4 bases from V and 4 bases from J, with 12 bases in between. The CDR3 is made up of 14 amino acids. The CDR3 bases are TGTGCCAGCAGCTCTCAAACAGCGGCAGATACGCAGTATTTT. Protein sequence: CASSSQTAADTQYF.

The chain has TRBV4-2 and TRBJ2-1; possible D gene TRBD2, 5 bases. CDR3 length equals 15 residues. CDR1 LGHNA and CDR2 YNFKEQ come from the germline V gene. Trimming took 4 bases from V and 5 from J, leaving 15 bases between them. The CDR3: CASSLEGGRNNEQFF. CDR3 sequence (DNA): TGTGCCAGCAGCCTAGAGGGCGGGCGTAACAATGAGCAGTTCTTC.

This clone was counted between two and nine times. The DNA for the CDR3 is TGTGCCAGCGGTCCACAGGGCTACGAGCAGTACTTC. This gives the protein CASGPQGYEQYF. The V gene is TRBV28, the J gene TRBJ2-7, with TRBD1 as a possible D gene (6 bases). There are 12 residues in the CDR3. In germline, CDR1 is MDHEN, CDR2 SYDVKM. Trimming pared 8 bases from V and 3 bases from J, leaving 11 bases between. The full variable domain, in which reference TRBV28 and TRBJ2-7 provide the parts outside the CDR3, is DVKVTQSSRYLVKRTGEKVFLECVQDMDHENMFWYRQDPGLGLRLIYFSYDVKMKEKGDIPEGYSVSREKKERFSLILESASTNQTSMYLCASGPQGYEQYFGPGTRLTVT.

This clone was counted between two and nine times. V is TRBV6-5 and J is TRBJ2-1; 9 positions agree with TRBD2. The CDR3 is made up of 15 amino acids. The V gene's germline CDR1 is MNHEY and CDR2 SVGAGI. The V and J ends lost 3 bases and 8 bases, in that order; junction bases with no gene match: 8. The CDR3 loop reads CASSYRRGGSHEQFF. CDR3 sequence (DNA): TGTGCCAGCAGTTATAGGCGGGGGGGCAGCCATGAGCAGTTCTTC.

The chain couples TRBV10-2 to TRBJ2-7, with 9 bases matching TRBD1. V was pared by 6 bases and J by 2 bases, with 17 bases of the junction left unmatched. Germline V gives CDR1 WSHSY, CDR2 SAAADI. The CDR3 loop spans 18 amino acids. CDR3 sequence (DNA): TGCGCCAGCAGCCCCCTCGGGACAGGGAATAAACCAGCCTACGAGCAGTACTTC. Translation gives CASSPLGTGNKPAYEQYF.

The chain links TRBV28 to TRBJ2-5; the match to TRBD1 covers 10 bases. V gave up 10 bases and J gave up 4 bases; unmatched junction bases: 9. The germline V gene encodes CDR1 MDHEN and CDR2 SYDVKM. The CDR3 has 14 residues. The CDR3: CATNRDRGTETQYF. As DNA, the CDR3 is TGTGCCACCAACCGGGACAGGGGAACAGAGACCCAGTACTTC. The whole variable domain, remainder taken from reference TRBV28 and TRBJ2-5, is DVKVTQSSRYLVKRTGEKVFLECVQDMDHENMFWYRQDPGLGLRLIYFSYDVKMKEKGDIPEGYSVSREKKERFSLILESASTNQTSMYLCATNRDRGTETQYFGPGTRLLVL.

The chain employs TRBV7-9 and TRBJ2-5; D uncertain. CDR3 length equals 14 residues. The germline gives CDR1 SEHNR, CDR2 FQNEAQ (reference sequence). V was pared by 1 base and J by 5 bases, with 11 bases between. The CDR3 spells CASSLGAGGETQYF. The CDR3 bases are TGTGCCAGCAGCTTAGGGGCCGGTGGGGAGACCCAGTACTTC. Together with reference TRBV7-9 and TRBJ2-5, the CDR3 gives the full variable domain: DTGVSQNPRHKITKRGQNVTFRCDPISEHNRLYWYRQTLGQGPEFLTYFQNEAQLEKSRLLSDRFSAERPKGSFSTLEIQRTEQGDSAMYLCASSLGAGGETQYFGPGTRLLVL.

This rearrangement joins TRBV18 to TRBJ1-1; D possibly corresponds to TRBD1 (6 bases). Trimming took 6 bases from V and 0 from J, leaving 17 bases between them. This CDR3 contains 16 residues. Per germline, CDR1 KGHSH and CDR2 LQKENI. The CDR3 here is CASSEQGGDLNTEAFF. CDR3 bases: TGTGCCAGCTCGGAACAAGGGGGGGACCTGAACACTGAAGCTTTCTTT.